Listed below are T cell receptor beta chains from one sample, sequenced in a study of T-cell memory formation after mild COVID-19. One entry per CDR3 protein, called by TCRdb with MiXCR from the 5' RACE reads. The table includes roughly 480,000 distinct CDR3 sequences, 20% to 30% detected once. Sequenced sample: PBMCs or a T cell subset sorted from them (not recorded which). Receptors were obtained from an adult woman who had mild COVID-19 (a few samples of this study predate the infection). Cell type and time point are not known. CDR3s include the opening cysteine and the closing phenylalanine or tryptophan. The order of the fields is V gene, J gene, CDR3 protein.

>TRBV6-1|TRBJ2-3
CASSDIGRAETDTQYF
>TRBV3-1|TRBJ2-3
CASSQVGRSTDTQYF
>TRBV5-1|TRBJ2-1
CASSVGTSGSDEQFF
>TRBV7-7|TRBJ2-5
CASSLGEALGETQYF
>TRBV12-3/TRBV12-4|TRBJ2-7
CASSFHSFRFGESYEQYF
>TRBV18|TRBJ2-7
CASSPSVRTYEQYF
>TRBV12-3/TRBV12-4|TRBJ2-3
CASSPIDTQYF
>TRBV12-3/TRBV12-4|TRBJ2-4
CASRGDTLDIQYF
>TRBV4-1|TRBJ2-1
CASSHVGVNEQFF
>TRBV14|TRBJ2-1
CASSPRLAGDREQFF
>TRBV4-1|TRBJ1-6
CASSQDRGRPVALHF
>TRBV9|TRBJ1-6
CASSSRQGSGYSPLHF
>TRBV29-1|TRBJ2-6
CSVDRSGANVLTF
>TRBV27|TRBJ2-3
CASSVLGGTDTQYF
>TRBV5-1|TRBJ2-5
CASSLVGAGLQETQYF
>TRBV30|TRBJ2-7
CAWSLGQGVYEQYF
>TRBV10-3|TRBJ2-7
CAISGLAGEQYEQYF
>TRBV7-8|TRBJ1-1
CASSSLDPGEGYTEAFF
>TRBV3-1|TRBJ1-4
CASKRGVLRNEKLFF
>TRBV24-1|TRBJ2-3
CATSDPQGPDTQYF
>TRBV30|TRBJ2-2
CAWSVLNTGELFF
>TRBV5-1|TRBJ2-7
CASSGIRNTQGEQYF
>TRBV18|TRBJ2-4
CASSPGGPDIQYF
>TRBV11-1|TRBJ2-2
CASGRGPTGELFF
>TRBV6-6|TRBJ1-2
CASSYSSPDGYTF
>TRBV7-9|TRBJ2-3
CASSPRFGDRRDTDTQYF
>TRBV6-2/TRBV6-3|TRBJ1-4
CASSYNEKLFF
>TRBV29-1|TRBJ2-7
CSVALALEQYF
>TRBV4-1|TRBJ2-5
CASSQVGTRRETQYF
>TRBV29-1|TRBJ1-1
CSVVLNTEAFF
>TRBV7-9|TRBJ1-4
CASSLVSGASGKLFF
>TRBV4-2|TRBJ1-1
CASSQDRGLTEAFF
>TRBV24-1|TRBJ2-2
CATGGQGARTGELFF
>TRBV24-1|TRBJ1-5
CATSAPGTGSNQPQHF
>TRBV5-1|TRBJ2-7
CASSKGQTSSYEQYF
>TRBV6-6|TRBJ2-1
CACGTSGRRGRDEQFF
>TRBV3-1|TRBJ2-2
CASSHQQGRGELFF
>TRBV20-1|TRBJ2-2
CSAGLARSTGELFF
>TRBV5-1|TRBJ1-4
CASSSWGGLDEKLFF
>TRBV5-1|TRBJ2-7
CASSAAAGSGEQYF
>TRBV5-4|TRBJ1-2
CASSRGGRGDSGYTF
>TRBV30|TRBJ2-1
CAWSFGLAGGRSSYNEQFF
>TRBV11-2|TRBJ2-3
CASSLVLWASGRPVSTDTQYF
>TRBV5-5|TRBJ2-2
CASSLAVGLRLAGDGFSGELFF
>TRBV7-2|TRBJ1-2
CASSFDRASNGYTF
>TRBV2|TRBJ2-1
CASTSEQFF
>TRBV11-3|TRBJ2-7
CASSRTGVWGTYEQYF
>TRBV20-1|TRBJ2-5
CSARDQEGGWKETQYF
>TRBV24-1|TRBJ2-3
CATSDRTVPRAKDTQYF
>TRBV24-1|TRBJ2-1
CATSERGTGGPNEQFF
>TRBV28|TRBJ1-1
CASSLWAGEAFF
>TRBV5-5|TRBJ1-1
CASSSLPGQQNTEAFF